This TCR beta chain was obtained from a study of blood T cell repertoires in COVID-19 (dated by TCRdb to 2020 to 2021). Regarding the study in general: Samples from collaborators originated in the United States, Italy and Spain and spanned both the acute and convalescent phases of COVID-19. A de-identified subject ID, COVID-19 status, age in years and sex were almost always included in the sample metadata. Samples were obtained from the ongoing ImmuneRACE study (first 160 participants) and from 1,200 or so subjects provided by 6 global collaborators. The dataset comprised deeply sampled blood TCRbeta repertoires from subjects exposed to, actively infected with, or recovered from COVID-19. The repertoires were released in a freely available public database intended as a resource for research on the immune response to SARS-CoV-2. The material from the prospective study consisted of cDNA or gDNA derived from T cells, B-cell-depleted T cells, or PBMCs. Where available, HLA class I and class II types were taken from metadata supplied by the sample provider and were not determined by assay-based typing.

From its cysteine to its phenylalanine, the CDR3 spans 12 amino acids. The read is trimmed to its CDR3 DNA, 36 bases read in frame from base 1. Trimming costs V 9 bases and J 16 bases, and their ends lie 22 bases apart. Sequences MNHEY (CDR1) and SMNVEV (CDR2) are obtained from the germline V gene (reference sequence). General study outcomes and caveats: The amount of clinical and demographic metadata varied by source and participant and was provided uncurated.

TCRbeta CDR3 regions were amplified from genomic DNA by means of the immunoSEQ Assay, a bias-controlled multiplex PCR. The authors processed their data as follows. The number of nucleated cells in each sample was estimated from the amplification of reference gene primers within the assay. To quantify the absolute abundance of each unique TCRbeta CDR3 rearrangement, sequence reads were collapsed and filtered. For each sample, productive Simpson clonality was calculated as the square root of Simpson's diversity index across productive rearrangements. TCRdb obtained this table from immuneACCESS and retained in-frame rearrangements with V and J assigned. These tables miss some clones; where compared with another copy, unresolved V genes account for less than half of the shortfall, and the remainder is unexplained. V, J and clone size are those of that table, while D and trimming were read from the DNA. Recorded for this sample are about 670,000 clones; 75% to 90% of them occurred a single time. The top ten constitute over 0.2% of the sample.

Each collaborating institution followed its own protocols to collect whole blood in K2EDTA tubes. Collaborator samples were shipped for TCRbeta analysis as frozen whole blood, isolated PBMCs, or DNA extracted from either sample type. As to this clone: It has no known antigen specificity. No base quality values were provided; no much bigger clone lies one nucleotide off.

The sequenced sample consisted of peripheral blood. The clonotype was recovered from a young woman with acute or convalescent COVID-19. The chain joins TRBV27 to TRBJ1-5, with TRBD1 perhaps the D gene, on 6 matching bases. The bases read TGTGCCAGTGCCCGGGGGGCAGGGGTGCAACATTTT. The resulting protein is CASARGAGVQHF.